The source of this T cell receptor (beta chain) is a study of T-cell memory formation after mild COVID-19. CDR1 SQVTM and CDR2 ANQGSEA come from the germline V gene. The CDR3 spans 14 residues. The V gene end was trimmed by 3 bases and the J gene end by 5 bases; junction bases not matched to a gene: 7. From the 5' RACE reads, TCRdb called clonotypes with MiXCR, one entry per CDR3 protein. Of approximately 240,000 distinct CDR3 sequences listed, over 15% are singletons. V and J are TRBV29-1 and TRBJ2-3; 8 bases line up with TRBD2. The TCR comes from a young man who had mild COVID-19 (a few samples of this study predate the infection). Cell type and time point are not known. The sample comprised PBMCs or a T cell subset sorted from them (not recorded which). CDR3 sequence: CSVEGRGERDTQYF. CDR3 nucleotides: TGCAGCGTTGAGGGGCGGGGGGAGAGAGATACGCAGTATTTT.